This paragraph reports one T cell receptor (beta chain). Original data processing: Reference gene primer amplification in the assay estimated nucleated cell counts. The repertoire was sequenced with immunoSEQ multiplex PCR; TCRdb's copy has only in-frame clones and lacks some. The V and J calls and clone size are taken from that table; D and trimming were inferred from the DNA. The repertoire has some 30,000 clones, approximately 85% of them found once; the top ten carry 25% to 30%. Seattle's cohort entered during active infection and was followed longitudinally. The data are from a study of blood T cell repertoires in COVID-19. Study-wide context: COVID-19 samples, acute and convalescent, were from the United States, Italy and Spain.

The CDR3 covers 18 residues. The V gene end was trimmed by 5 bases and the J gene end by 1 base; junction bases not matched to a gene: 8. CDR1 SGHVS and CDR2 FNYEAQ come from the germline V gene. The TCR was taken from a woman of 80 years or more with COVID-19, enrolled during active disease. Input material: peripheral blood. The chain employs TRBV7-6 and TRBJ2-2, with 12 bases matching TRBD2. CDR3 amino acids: CASSPGLAGNVNTGELFF. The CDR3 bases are TGTGCCAGCAGCCCAGGACTAGCGGGAAACGTGAACACCGGGGAGCTGTTTTTT.